The rows below give T cell receptor beta chains drawn from one sample of a study of post-analysis software for immune sequencing data. TCRdb independently ran MiXCR on the PCR reads; one entry per CDR3 protein. Here the sample spans 750,000 to 950,000 distinct CDR3 sequences, roughly 46% being singletons. Source material: blood. The receptors were sampled from a girl aged 10-17 years with multiple sclerosis. Both conserved end residues are part of each CDR3. The D gene is left open where the match is weak. Size is stated for part of the rows, as once, few or many counts, or as a class when the clone is expanded.

abundance	v_gene	j_gene	d_gene	CDR3aa	CDR3nt
.	TRBV7-9	TRBJ2-1	.	CASSFTRSRGTHEQFF	TGTGCCAGCAGCTTTACTCGCTCAAGGGGAACTCATGAGCAGTTCTTC
.	TRBV27	TRBJ2-7	TRBD2	CASSLRGWKGLADYEQYF	TGTGCCAGCAGTTTAAGAGGATGGAAGGGACTAGCGGACTACGAGCAGTACTTC
few	TRBV7-9	TRBJ2-5	.	CASSFRTAETQYF	TGTGCCAGCAGCTTTAGGACCGCAGAGACCCAGTACTTC
.	TRBV7-9	TRBJ1-2	.	CASSLRAPRGGYTF	TGTGCCAGCAGCTTAAGAGCCCCCCGCGGGGGCTACACCTTC
few	TRBV20-1	TRBJ2-1	.	CSASVASYNEQFF	TGCAGTGCTAGTGTAGCCTCCTACAATGAGCAGTTCTTC
.	TRBV12-3/TRBV12-4	TRBJ2-5	.	CASSRPGLRSQYF	TGTGCCAGCAGTCGCCCGGGACTTCGGTCCCAGTACTTC
.	TRBV24-1	TRBJ2-7	.	CATSGAGQANYEQYF	TGTGCCACCAGTGGGGCGGGCCAGGCGAATTACGAGCAGTACTTC
few	TRBV6-5	TRBJ2-1	.	CASSYVQGGTYNEQFF	TGTGCCAGCAGTTACGTCCAGGGGGGGACCTACAATGAGCAGTTCTTC
.	TRBV5-6	TRBJ1-2	TRBD1	CASSLEGAANYGYTF	TGTGCCAGCAGCTTGGAGGGGGCCGCAAACTATGGCTACACCTTC
.	TRBV2	TRBJ2-5	.	CASTGGVGWGQETQYF	TGTGCCAGCACCGGTGGGGTTGGGTGGGGCCAAGAGACCCAGTACTTC
.	TRBV6-2/TRBV6-3	TRBJ2-3	.	CASSYQGHMNTDTQYF	TGTGCCAGCAGTTACCAGGGACACATGAACACAGATACGCAGTATTTT
few	TRBV27	TRBJ1-2	TRBD1	CASSPRTGGTYGYTF	TGTGCCAGCAGTCCAAGGACAGGCGGTACCTATGGCTACACCTTC
few	TRBV9	TRBJ1-2	TRBD1	CASSVGVEDRAGYTF	TGTGCCAGCAGCGTAGGGGTCGAAGACAGGGCTGGCTACACCTTC
.	TRBV12-3/TRBV12-4	TRBJ1-1	TRBD1	CASSHRGRNTEAFF	TGTGCCAGCAGTCACAGGGGGCGGAACACTGAAGCTTTCTTT
.	TRBV4-3	TRBJ2-7	.	CASSQDRSGPYEQYF	TGCGCCAGCAGCCAAGATAGGAGCGGTCCCTACGAGCAGTACTTC
few	TRBV7-2	TRBJ2-1	.	CASSWAGEQFF	TGTGCCAGCAGCTGGGCGGGTGAGCAGTTCTTC
few	TRBV6-5	TRBJ2-3	.	CASSYSTGIGSSTDTQYF	TGTGCCAGCAGTTACTCTACCGGTATTGGTTCTAGCACAGATACGCAGTATTTT
few	TRBV6-4	TRBJ2-3	.	CASSDSGDTQYF	TGTGCCAGCAGTGACTCTGGGGATACGCAGTATTTT
.	TRBV3-1	TRBJ2-1	.	CASSQGFLGSVTEQFF	TGTGCCAGCAGCCAAGGCTTTTTAGGATCAGTTACTGAGCAGTTCTTC
.	TRBV12-3/TRBV12-4	TRBJ2-6	.	CASSFLGGANVLTF	TGTGCCAGCAGTTTCCTAGGTGGGGCCAACGTCCTGACTTTC
.	TRBV7-2	TRBJ2-1	.	CASSPAGTNSYNEQFF	TGTGCCAGCAGCCCCGCAGGGACCAACTCCTACAATGAGCAGTTCTTC
.	TRBV5-6	TRBJ2-2	.	CASSSLRTAKAGELFF	TGTGCCAGCAGCTCCCTCCGCACAGCTAAGGCCGGGGAGCTGTTTTTT
few	TRBV4-1	TRBJ2-7	.	CASSQGRTETYEQYF	TGCGCCAGCAGCCAAGGTCGGACGGAAACCTACGAGCAGTACTTC
.	TRBV10-3	TRBJ1-2	TRBD1	CAIKGDSSNYGYTF	TGTGCCATCAAAGGGGACAGCTCGAACTATGGCTACACCTTC
.	TRBV7-2	TRBJ2-7	.	CASSLALGDYEQYF	TGTGCCAGCAGCTTAGCGTTGGGAGATTACGAGCAGTACTTC
.	TRBV30	TRBJ1-1	.	CAQDRTLNTEAFF	TGTGCCCAGGACAGAACTCTGAACACTGAAGCTTTCTTT
.	TRBV20-1	TRBJ2-3	TRBD2	CSAARQREARTDTQYF	TGCAGTGCCGCTCGGCAGCGGGAGGCCCGCACAGATACGCAGTATTTT
few	TRBV6-6	TRBJ2-5	.	CASKKKPQETQYF	TGTGCCAGCAAAAAGAAACCCCAAGAGACCCAGTACTTC
.	TRBV12-3/TRBV12-4	TRBJ2-2	TRBD2	CASWGGPGELFF	TGTGCCAGCTGGGGAGGGCCCGGGGAGCTGTTTTTT
.	TRBV20-1	TRBJ2-5	.	CSVKGEAGQYF	TGCAGTGTCAAGGGGGAAGCCGGGCAGTACTTC
.	TRBV6-6	TRBJ1-1	.	CASSYRPVGGLNTEAFF	TGTGCCAGCAGTTACAGACCCGTGGGCGGCTTGAACACTGAAGCTTTCTTT
few	TRBV5-1	TRBJ2-1	.	CASSLQGSPSYNEQFF	TGCGCCAGCAGCCTTCAGGGGTCTCCCTCCTACAATGAGCAGTTCTTC
few	TRBV12-3/TRBV12-4	TRBJ2-2	.	CASSPRNTGELFF	TGTGCCAGCAGCCCCCGGAACACCGGGGAGCTGTTTTTT
.	TRBV20-1	TRBJ2-3	TRBD2	CSARNPSGRGDTQYF	TGCAGTGCTAGAAACCCTAGCGGGAGAGGAGATACGCAGTATTTT
.	TRBV29-1	TRBJ2-7	.	CSSAGGPGYEQYF	TGCAGTTCCGCTGGAGGGCCGGGCTACGAGCAGTACTTC
few	TRBV14	TRBJ2-1	.	CASSPLGGHANEQFF	TGTGCCAGCAGCCCCCTGGGGGGCCATGCCAATGAGCAGTTCTTC
.	TRBV5-1	TRBJ2-1	TRBD1	CASSLGGGPSDRGFDNEQFF	TGCGCCAGCAGCTTGGGGGGTGGTCCGAGTGACAGGGGGTTCGACAATGAGCAGTTCTTC
.	TRBV6-5	TRBJ1-1	.	CASSAYRAGGTEAFF	TGTGCCAGCAGTGCTTACAGGGCGGGCGGCACTGAAGCTTTCTTT
.	TRBV6-5	TRBJ1-4	.	CASSYSRTHEKLFF	TGTGCCAGCAGTTACTCCCGGACTCATGAAAAACTGTTTTTT
.	TRBV29-1	TRBJ2-1	TRBD2	CSVSRGLAVSYNEQFF	TGCAGCGTCTCACGGGGACTAGCGGTCTCCTACAATGAGCAGTTCTTC
.	TRBV21-1	TRBJ2-5	.	CASSKARASPDFPETQYF	TGTGCCAGCAGCAAAGCGCGGGCGAGTCCGGATTTCCCAGAGACCCAGTACTTC